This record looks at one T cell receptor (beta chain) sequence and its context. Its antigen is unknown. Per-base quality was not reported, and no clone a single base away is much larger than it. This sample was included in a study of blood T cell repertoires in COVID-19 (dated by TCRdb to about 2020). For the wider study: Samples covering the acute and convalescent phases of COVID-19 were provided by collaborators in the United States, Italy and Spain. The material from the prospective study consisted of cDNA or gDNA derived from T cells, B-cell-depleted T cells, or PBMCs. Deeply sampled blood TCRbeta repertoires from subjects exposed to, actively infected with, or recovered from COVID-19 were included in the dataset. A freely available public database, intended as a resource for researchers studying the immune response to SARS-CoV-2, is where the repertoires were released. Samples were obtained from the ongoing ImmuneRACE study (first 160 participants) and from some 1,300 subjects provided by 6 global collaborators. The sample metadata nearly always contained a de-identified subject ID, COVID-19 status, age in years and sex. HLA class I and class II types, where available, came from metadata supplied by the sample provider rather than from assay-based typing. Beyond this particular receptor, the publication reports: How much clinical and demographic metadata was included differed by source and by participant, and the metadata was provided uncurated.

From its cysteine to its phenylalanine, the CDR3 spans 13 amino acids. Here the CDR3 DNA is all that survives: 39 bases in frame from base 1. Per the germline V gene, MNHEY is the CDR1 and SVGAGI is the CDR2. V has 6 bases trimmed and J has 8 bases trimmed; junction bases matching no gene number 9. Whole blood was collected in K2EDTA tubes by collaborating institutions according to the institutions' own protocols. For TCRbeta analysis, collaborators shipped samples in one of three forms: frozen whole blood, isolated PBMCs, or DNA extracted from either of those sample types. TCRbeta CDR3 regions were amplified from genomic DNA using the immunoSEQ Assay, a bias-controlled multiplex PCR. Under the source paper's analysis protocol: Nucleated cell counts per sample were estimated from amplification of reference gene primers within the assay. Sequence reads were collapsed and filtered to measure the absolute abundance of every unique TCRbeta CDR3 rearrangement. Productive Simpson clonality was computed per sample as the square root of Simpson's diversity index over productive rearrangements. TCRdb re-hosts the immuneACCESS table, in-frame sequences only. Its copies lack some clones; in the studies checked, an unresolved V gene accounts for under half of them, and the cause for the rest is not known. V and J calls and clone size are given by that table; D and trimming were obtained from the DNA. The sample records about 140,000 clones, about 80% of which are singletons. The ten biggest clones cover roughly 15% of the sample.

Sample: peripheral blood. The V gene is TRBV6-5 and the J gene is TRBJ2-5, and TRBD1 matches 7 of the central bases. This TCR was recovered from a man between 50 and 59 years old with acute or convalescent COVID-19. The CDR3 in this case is CASSVTGFGTQYF. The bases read TGTGCCAGCAGCGTGACAGGGTTCGGCACCCAGTACTTC.